A single sample gave rise to the 18 T cell receptor beta chains below, sequenced in a study of control samples from healthy donors and cancer patients. The table came from immunoSEQ multiplex PCR; TCRdb's copy has only in-frame clones and leaves some out. Of 100,000 to 150,000 clones listed, around 93% were seen once; the top ten hold less than 2.5%. Sequenced input: blood. All receptors come from a woman aged 50 to 60 in good health.

This clone was detected only a few times. The genes are TRBV7-9 and TRBJ1-2, with D perhaps matching TRBD1 (6 bases). CDR3 length: 15 residues. Germline V gives CDR1 SEHNR, CDR2 FQNEAQ (reference sequence). V was trimmed by 1 base and J by 2 bases, leaving 11 bases between them. The CDR3 loop is CASSLGTRGNYGYTF. DNA of the CDR3: TGTGCCAGCAGCTTAGGAACCAGGGGAAACTATGGCTACACCTTC. The full variable domain, in which reference TRBV7-9 and TRBJ1-2 provide the parts outside the CDR3, is DTGVSQNPRHKITKRGQNVTFRCDPISEHNRLYWYRQTLGQGPEFLTYFQNEAQLEKSRLLSDRFSAERPKGSFSTLEIQRTEQGDSAMYLCASSLGTRGNYGYTFGSGTRLTVV.

V gene TRBV29-1 combines with J gene TRBJ1-1, with D perhaps matching TRBD1 (6 bases). Trimming stripped 5 bases from V and 5 bases from J, with 21 bases between. The CDR3 is 15 residues long. CDR1 SQVTM and CDR2 ANQGSEA come from the germline V gene. In DNA, the CDR3 is TGCAGCGTTCTCCCCGCGGGGGGCTGGGGAACTGAAGCTTTCTTT. This encodes CSVLPAGGWGTEAFF.

The chain couples TRBV3-1 (or the pseudogene TRBV3-2) to TRBJ2-3; the match to TRBD1 covers 7 bases. This CDR3 spans 16 amino acids. V was pared by 1 base and J by 5 bases, with 9 bases of the junction left unmatched. CDR1 LGHDT and CDR2 YNNKEL come from the germline V gene (reference sequence). This CDR3 reads CASSQGPDRVRDTQYF. CDR3 DNA: TGTGCCAGCAGCCAAGGCCCTGACAGGGTGAGAGATACGCAGTATTTT.

The chain links TRBV14 to TRBJ1-1; a weak D match, TRBD1 (6 bases). The germline V gene encodes CDR1 SGHDN and CDR2 FVKESK. V shed 4 bases and J shed 7 bases, with 16 bases lying between them. CDR3 length: 14 residues. The CDR3 sequence is CASSPSMGAGEAFF. The CDR3 DNA is TGTGCCAGCAGCCCTTCTATGGGGGCGGGTGAAGCTTTCTTT. Based on the CDR3 plus reference TRBV14 and TRBJ1-1, the full variable domain is EAGVTQFPSHSVIEKGQTVTLRCDPISGHDNLYWYRRVMGKEIKFLLHFVKESKQDESGMPNNRFLAERTGGTYSTLKVQPAELEDSGVYFCASSPSMGAGEAFFGQGTRLTVV.

DNA of the CDR3: TGTGCCAGCAGCTTGGGACTAGCGGGGGAGTTCTTC. Protein product: CASSLGLAGEFF. The chain links TRBV7-9 to TRBJ2-1; the match to TRBD2 covers 14 bases. The CDR3 sequence is 12 residues long. Germline values: CDR1 SEHNR, CDR2 FQNEAQ (reference sequence). V shed 3 bases and J 14 bases; nucleotides not matched to a gene: 0.

This clone was seen only once. The V gene is TRBV5-1, the J gene TRBJ1-4; 7 positions agree with TRBD1. Trimming removed 3 bases from V and 4 bases from J; junction bases left unmatched: 6. In germline, CDR1 is SGHRS, CDR2 YFSETQ. CDR3 length: 15 residues. The CDR3 nucleotides are TGCGCCAGCAGCTCCTTGACAGGGAGTAATGAAAAACTGTTTTTT. Its protein product is CASSSLTGSNEKLFF.

The rearrangement uses TRBV11-2 and TRBJ1-4; 7 bases are shared with TRBD1. Germline CDR1 and CDR2: SGHAT and FQNNGV. The V and J ends lost 5 bases and 8 bases, in that order; junction bases with no gene match: 8. The CDR3 has 14 amino acids. CDR3 bases: TGTGCCAGCAGCGCAGGGGGGGGACGGGAAAAACTGTTTTTT. Residues: CASSAGGGREKLFF.

This chain joins TRBV19 and TRBJ1-2; D gene ambiguous. Per the germline V gene, CDR1 is LNHDA and CDR2 is SQIVND (reference sequence). V was trimmed by 5 bases and J by 1 base, leaving 14 bases between them. This CDR3 comprises 15 residues. CDR3 DNA: TGTGCCAGTAGTCCTCAACTGAGTAATAACTATGGCTACACCTTC. It codes for CASSPQLSNNYGYTF.

The genes are TRBV3-1 (or the pseudogene TRBV3-2) and TRBJ1-3; 7 bases map to TRBD1. With 4 bases clipped from V and 4 bases from J, the junction kept 4 bases outside the gene matches. The CDR3 extends over 14 amino acids. Germline V gives CDR1 LGHDT, CDR2 YNNKEL (reference sequence). The CDR3 coding sequence is TGTGCCAGCAGCCCAGGGACAGACGGAAACACCATATATTTT. This gives the protein CASSPGTDGNTIYF.

J is TRBJ2-5 and V is TRBV6-1; 8 bases agree with TRBD2. CDR1 MNHNS and CDR2 SASEGT come from the germline V gene. Trimming removed 1 base from V and 5 bases from J; junction bases left unmatched: 12. The CDR3 has 17 amino acids. The CDR3 is CASSEENWTSPKETQYF. The CDR3 DNA reads as TGTGCCAGCAGTGAAGAGAACTGGACTAGCCCTAAGGAGACCCAGTACTTC.

This clone was observed a single time. An end of the junction does not agree with germline; a read error may underlie this. The V and J genes are TRBV18 and TRBJ1-2; 9 positions agree with TRBD1. Germline V lookup: CDR1 KGHSH, CDR2 LQKENI. There are 15 residues in the CDR3. The CDR3 DNA follows: TGTGCCAGCTCCCCACCGGGACAGGGAATTGATGGCTACACCTTC. This codes for CASSPPGQGIDGYTF.

This chain links TRBV27 with TRBJ2-7; 9 bases map to TRBD1. V was pared by 6 bases and J by 3 bases, with 6 bases of the junction left unmatched. The CDR3 covers 14 residues. CDR1 and CDR2 from the germline V gene are MNHEY and SMNVEV (reference sequence). The chain's CDR3 is CASSLMGQGYEQYF. CDR3 in DNA: TGTGCCAGCAGCCTAATGGGACAGGGCTACGAGCAGTACTTC.

The chain has TRBV5-4 and TRBJ1-4, with no clear D. CDR1 is SGHNT, CDR2 YYREEE, per germline (reference sequence). With 4 bases removed from V and 2 bases from J, the gap between germline ends came to 15 bases. The CDR3 runs to 16 residues. The CDR3 DNA reads as TGTGCCAGCAGCACCTTCGAAGCAGGCACTAATGAAAAACTGTTTTTT. As protein: CASSTFEAGTNEKLFF.

This chain joins TRBV2 and TRBJ1-4; D unclear. CDR3 length: 15 amino acids. Trimming pared 0 bases from V and 8 bases from J, leaving 13 bases between. Germline lookup yields CDR1 SNHLY and CDR2 FYNNEI. The CDR3 here is CASSEARGRGEKLFF. The CDR3 DNA reads as TGTGCCAGCAGTGAAGCGCGAGGCCGGGGAGAAAAACTGTTTTTT.

The chain carries TRBV10-3 and TRBJ2-5, with 7 bases that match TRBD1. CDR1 ENHRY and CDR2 SYGVKD come from the germline V gene. V shed 4 bases and J 4 bases; nucleotides not matched to a gene: 9. The length of the CDR3 is 15 residues. CDR3 in amino acids: CAISGGTEKLETQYF. CDR3 DNA sequence: TGTGCCATCAGTGGGGGGACAGAGAAGCTAGAGACCCAGTACTTC.

The chain employs TRBV10-3 and TRBJ1-4; D unresolved. The germline V gene encodes CDR1 ENHRY and CDR2 SYGVKD. The CDR3 extends over 13 amino acids. Trimming cost V 8 bases and J 5 bases, with 12 bases left between them. CDR3 nucleotides: TGTGCCATCGGAACGGATAAAAATGAAAAACTGTTTTTT. The encoded protein is CAIGTDKNEKLFF.

Remarks on this clone: The junction departs from the called germline gene at one end, perhaps through a read error. The rearrangement uses TRBV7-7 and TRBJ2-1; tentatively, D is TRBD2 (6 bases). In germline, CDR1 is SSHAT, CDR2 FNYEAQ (reference sequence). This CDR3 has 15 residues. The CDR3 here is CASSYGSGAYNEQFF. CDR3 sequence (DNA): TGTGCTAGCAGCTACGGTAGCGGCGCGTACAATGAGCAGTTCTTC.

A note on this clone: Additional DNA sequences in this sample encode the identical CDR3. The rearrangement uses TRBV2 and TRBJ1-5, with D unresolved. CDR3 length equals 15 residues. Looked up from germline, CDR1 is SNHLY and CDR2 is FYNNEI. The ends were cut back, 2 bases at V and 4 bases at J, with 12 bases in the middle. The CDR3 is CASSESPLANQPQHF. The CDR3 DNA reads TGTGCCAGCAGTGAATCTCCCCTGGCAAATCAGCCCCAGCATTTT.